Listed below are T cell receptor beta chains from one sample, sequenced in a study of blood T cell repertoires in COVID-19. Repertoires were generated with immunoSEQ multiplex PCR, while TCRdb's copy carries only in-frame clones and drops some. The sample lists under 200,000 clones; 88% were seen once. The sequencing sample was made of peripheral blood. These receptors came from a man younger than 35 with active or convalescent COVID-19. Each CDR3 is given with its conserved first and last residue. A D gene is named only where the DNA matches it firmly. Only some rows state a clone size, as once, few, many or a class for expanded clones.

J gene	clone size	V gene	D gene	CDR3 DNA	CDR3 protein
TRBJ2-7	once	TRBV7-2	TRBD1	TGTGCCAGCAGCTCTCGGGACAGTGGCTACGAGCAGTACTTC	CASSSRDSGYEQYF
TRBJ2-7	NA	TRBV5-1	TRBD1	TGCGCCAGCAGCTTGAGGGGACAGAGCACCTACGAGCAGTACTTC	CASSLRGQSTYEQYF
TRBJ2-1	once	TRBV19	NA	TGTGCCAGTAGTAATGTGAGAGTGCTGCTGGAGGATGAGCAGTTCTTC	CASSNVRVLLEDEQFF
TRBJ2-3	NA	TRBV28	TRBD2	TGTGCCAGCTATGTAGCGGGAGGTCGAACAGATACGCAGTATTTT	CASYVAGGRTDTQYF
TRBJ2-7	NA	TRBV27	TRBD2	TGTGCCAGCAGCCCGGGGACTAGCCGAGACGAGCAGTACTTC	CASSPGTSRDEQYF
TRBJ1-5	few	TRBV5-6	NA	TGTGCCAGCAGCTTGGGCAGGGATGGTAATCAGCCCCAGCATTTT	CASSLGRDGNQPQHF
TRBJ1-5	NA	TRBV6-6	TRBD1	TGTGCCAGCAGCCTTACAGGGGTCCAGCCCCAGCATTTT	CASSLTGVQPQHF
TRBJ2-3	NA	TRBV7-2	NA	TGTGCCAGCAGCTTGTTTCGGAGCACAGATACGCAGTATTTT	CASSLFRSTDTQYF
TRBJ2-1	NA	TRBV4-2	NA	TGTGCCAGCAGCCAAGAATGGGCGGGCTACAATGAGCAGTTCTTC	CASSQEWAGYNEQFF
TRBJ1-2	NA	TRBV11-2	NA	TGTGCCAGCAGCGCGGCCAGGGATAGCTATGGCTACACCTTC	CASSAARDSYGYTF
TRBJ2-5	NA	TRBV19	TRBD1	TGTGCCAGTAGTAGACGTCAACCGACCGAGTGGACAGGGCTTGAAGACCAAGAGACCCAGTACTTC	CASSRRQPTEWTGLEDQETQYF
TRBJ1-1	NA	TRBV28	NA	TGTGCCAGCAGTTTTAGAGAGAACACTGAAGCTTTCTTT	CASSFRENTEAFF
TRBJ2-7	NA	TRBV12-3/TRBV12-4	NA	TGTGCCAGCAGTTTTCGGGGATCCTACGAGCAGTACTTC	CASSFRGSYEQYF
TRBJ2-5	NA	TRBV11-2	NA	TGTGCCAGCAGCTTAGATCCCAACCAAGAGACCCAGTACTTC	CASSLDPNQETQYF
TRBJ1-5	NA	TRBV3-1/TRBV3-2	NA	TGTGCCAGCAGCCTCGGACAGCTCCGTCTAGAGTGGCCCCAGCATTTT	CASSLGQLRLEWPQHF
TRBJ2-1	NA	TRBV5-4	NA	TGTGCCAGCAGCTTGGCGGCAGGCTTCTACAATGAGCAGTTCTTC	CASSLAAGFYNEQFF
TRBJ1-3	NA	TRBV19	TRBD1	TGTGCCAGTAGTTTCGGACAGGCCAGCTCTGGAAACACCATATATTTT	CASSFGQASSGNTIYF
TRBJ1-1	NA	TRBV9	NA	TGTGCCAGCAGCGTAGGATCCATGGGGCATTCGAACACTGAAGCTTTCTTT	CASSVGSMGHSNTEAFF
TRBJ2-7	NA	TRBV9	NA	TGTGCCAGCAGCCTCAGAGGTGGGGCAAGGTCCTACGAGCAGTACTTC	CASSLRGGARSYEQYF
TRBJ2-7	NA	TRBV7-9	TRBD2	TGTGCCAGCAGCTCGGGACTAGCGGGCGAGCAGTACTTC	CASSSGLAGEQYF
TRBJ1-2	NA	TRBV18	TRBD1	TGTGCCAGCTCCCAGAGGACAGGGGGTAATTATGGCTACACCTTC	CASSQRTGGNYGYTF
TRBJ1-5	NA	TRBV6-5	TRBD1	TGTGCCGGAAGAGGACAGGGGTTGAATCAGCCCCAGCATTTT	CAGRGQGLNQPQHF
TRBJ1-6	NA	TRBV7-2	TRBD1	TGTGCCAGCAGCACCCCGGGACAGGGTTTGAATTCACCCCTCCACTTT	CASSTPGQGLNSPLHF
TRBJ1-5	NA	TRBV24-1	NA	TGTGCCACCAGTGATTTGGGGCAACAGGGCGGTACCAAGGATCAGCCCCAGCATTTT	CATSDLGQQGGTKDQPQHF
TRBJ1-2	NA	TRBV4-2	TRBD1	TGTGCCAGCAGCCAAGATCTGGACAGGGGGCACTATGGCTACACCTTC	CASSQDLDRGHYGYTF
TRBJ1-1	NA	TRBV27	TRBD1	TGTGCCAGCAGTCCCGGGACAGTGACGATGAACACTGAAGCTTTCTTT	CASSPGTVTMNTEAFF
TRBJ2-3	NA	TRBV11-3	TRBD2	TGTGCCAGCAGTTCCGGGACTAACAAAGATACGCAGTATTTT	CASSSGTNKDTQYF
TRBJ2-6	NA	TRBV7-9	NA	TGTGCCAGCAGCAACAGACAGGCCGCTTTCTCTGGTGAGGCCAACGTCCTGACTTTC	CASSNRQAAFSGEANVLTF